This entry is about one T cell receptor (beta chain). This clonotype was counted many times. No antigen is known for it. The sample holds no much larger clone one base away, and base qualities are not on file. To prepare the library, 5' RACE was applied. The sequencer was a NextSeq 500. In the TCR library protocol, a unique molecular identifier was attached to each TCR cDNA molecule so that PCR and sequencing errors could be corrected. The source study handled its data this way. TCR identification, UMI-based error correction and CDR3 extraction were performed with Decombinator tools. TCRs above a frequency of 2 per 1,000, corresponding to the top 1% of the tumor frequency distribution, were defined as expanded. Rényi diversity was computed with the R vegan package after subsampling each repertoire 100 times to 5,000 TCRs. CDR3 similarity networks were built from amino acid triplet string-kernel similarity, connecting CDR3s with pairwise similarity above 0.82. The raw public data were reprocessed by TCRdb itself: fastp quality trimming at Q25, MiXCR clonotype calling, in-frame beta chains only. Identical CDR3 protein sequences are pooled into one entry, listed with their most common genes and DNA. TCRdb's processing, not the authors', yielded these V and J calls. Present in this sample are about 38,000 distinct CDR3 sequences, 5.2% of which were seen just once. The ten largest make up 25% to 30% of the sample.

These data come from a study of spatial heterogeneity in lung cancer (dated by TCRdb to about 2019). Study-level background: More beta-chain than alpha-chain transcripts were consistently detected, likely reflecting higher beta-chain transcript abundance. In the raw uncorrected reads, each unique combination of TCR and UMI appeared on average more than ten times. In non-small cell lung cancer, the study made a quantitative comparison of TCR alpha and beta repertoires among multiple tumor regions, matched nontumor lung and blood. Nonsynonymous mutation counts, determined by whole-exome sequencing of tumor tissue, were related to features of the TCR repertoire. Both alpha and beta chains were TCR-sequenced in samples taken at surgery, namely 220 tumor regions, 61 to 65 matched nontumor lung samples and 55 to 60 PBMC samples.

V and J are trimmed by 1 base and 6 bases, and the gene matches miss 13 bases of the junction. Counted from cysteine to phenylalanine, this CDR3 has 18 amino acids. Solely the CDR3 DNA is kept, with 54 bases framed from the first base. According to the germline V gene (reference sequence), CDR1 reads LGHDT and CDR2 reads YNNKEL. Study-level results and caveats: Additional single-cell paired TCR alpha and beta sequencing was considered necessary to confirm, at a functional level, the hypothesis that regional TCRs recognize regional mutations. Ubiquitous expanded tumor TCRs were detected in blood more often at tumor resection than at routine follow-up.

The sample's time point, from its label and the paper: sample taken at primary tumor resection. For TCR sequencing, whole RNA was extracted from tumor and nontumor lung tissue, or from cryopreserved PBMC samples, and no cell sorting was done. Samples were obtained from fewer than 80 patients with early-stage, untreated non-small cell lung cancer from the lung TRACERx cohort. Only patients with enough RNA available from two or more tumor regions were chosen for TCR sequencing. The starting material was PBMCs, obtained at surgery. The receptor's source is a female donor with early-stage non-small cell lung cancer. The V and J segments used are TRBV3-1 and TRBJ2-3, with 10 junctional bases fitting TRBD2. The CDR3 protein: CASSQGVALAGVEDTQYF. The DNA sequence is as follows: TGTGCCAGCAGCCAAGGGGTTGCTCTAGCGGGGGTTGAGGATACGCAGTATTTT.